This T cell receptor beta chain was captured in a study of molecular identifiers for immune sequencing clone quantification. Whole-study context: Four of five splits of RNA from around 18,000 or 91,000 naive CD8 cells were sequenced in replicates. Study-wide findings and caveats: One cell's worth of spiked Jurkat TCR RNA was reportedly detectable among 900,000 to 1,000,000 naive cells.

This clonotype was seen repeatedly, ten times or more. Antigen unknown. The bulk TCR libraries were made with methods described before and with listed TCR primers. TCRdb reprocessed the PCR reads with MiXCR, giving one entry per CDR3 protein. Found here are about 320,000 distinct CDR3 sequences, about 21% of them singletons; the top ten hold under 0.95%. Based on a CD8+CD4-CCR7+CD45RA+ profile, naive CD8 T cells were sorted. This CDR3 is built from 12 residues. Germline values: CDR1 MNHEY, CDR2 SVGEGT. The V end lost 2 bases, the J end lost 3 bases, and 2 bases lay between the germline ends. The sequencing sample was made of naive CD8+ T cells from blood, with Jurkat cell RNA spiked in. Subset described: FACS-sorted CD8+CD4-CCR7+CD45RA+ naive T cells. V gene TRBV6-2 or TRBV6-3 combines with J gene TRBJ1-5; D remains unclear. This TCR derives from a human donor in good health. Some libraries in this study had Jurkat cell RNA spiked in. Here the CDR3 DNA reads TGTGCCAGCAGTTACGACAATCAGCCCCAGCATTTT. Translated, it gives CASSYDNQPQHF.